This TCR beta chain was obtained from a study of shared clonotypes between healthy human individuals. Study-level results: What limited the represented genetic and exposure-history diversity was the small number of donors.

This CDR3 contains 16 residues. V gave up 0 bases and J gave up 1 base; unmatched junction bases: 4. Germline V gives CDR1 SGDLS, CDR2 YYNGEE. All participating donors were Caucasian adults from Nashville, Tennessee. Into CD45RA+ naive and CD45RA-negative memory subsets, the CD4+ cells were split. Sequencing was performed with immunoSEQ multiplex PCR; in TCRdb, only in-frame clones are kept and a portion is missing. Of some 2,000,000 clones listed, approximately 96% are singletons. Concerning this clone itself: No antigen is known for it. Other DNA sequences within the sample encode an identical CDR3.

The sequence was obtained from a man younger than 30 in good health. This chain connects TRBV9 to TRBJ2-5; 9 bases fit TRBD2. The sequenced sample was naive CD4+ T cells sorted from blood. Stated subset: CD45RA+ positively selected. This CDR3 is CASSVGSSGVQETQYF. The CDR3 nucleotides are TGTGCCAGCAGCGTAGGATCTAGCGGGGTCCAAGAGACCCAGTACTTC.